The present T cell receptor beta chain was sequenced within a study of CD8 T cells in ankylosing spondylitis. This clonotype showed up many times. Its specificity is unknown. Library preparation for TCR beta used quantitative 5'-RACE with molecular barcodes. TCRdb itself ran the 5' RACE reads through MiXCR, one entry per CDR3 protein. The table shows 200,000 to 250,000 distinct CDR3 sequences, with about 6.7% occurring only once. Study-wide results and limits: Reported data indicate significant enrichment of disease-linked clones within matched ankylosing spondylitis synovial fluid. In reactive arthritis synovial fluid and blood, some motif variants had been reported before. The study identified a TCR beta motif of several highly homologous variants that appeared characteristic of ankylosing spondylitis blood.

Deletions cut 2 bases from V and 0 bases from J, with 8 bases between. The CDR3 totals 15 residues. From germline, CDR1 is MNHEY and CDR2 SVGAGI. The chain is built from TRBV6-5 and TRBJ1-3, with unresolved D. The TCR was taken from a male donor with ankylosing spondylitis. The sequencing input was blood, either unsorted or a sorted T cell fraction (not recorded which). CDR3 amino acids: CASSYRSSSGNTIYF. The CDR3 DNA sequence: TGTGCCAGCAGTTACCGATCTAGCTCTGGAAACACCATATATTTT.